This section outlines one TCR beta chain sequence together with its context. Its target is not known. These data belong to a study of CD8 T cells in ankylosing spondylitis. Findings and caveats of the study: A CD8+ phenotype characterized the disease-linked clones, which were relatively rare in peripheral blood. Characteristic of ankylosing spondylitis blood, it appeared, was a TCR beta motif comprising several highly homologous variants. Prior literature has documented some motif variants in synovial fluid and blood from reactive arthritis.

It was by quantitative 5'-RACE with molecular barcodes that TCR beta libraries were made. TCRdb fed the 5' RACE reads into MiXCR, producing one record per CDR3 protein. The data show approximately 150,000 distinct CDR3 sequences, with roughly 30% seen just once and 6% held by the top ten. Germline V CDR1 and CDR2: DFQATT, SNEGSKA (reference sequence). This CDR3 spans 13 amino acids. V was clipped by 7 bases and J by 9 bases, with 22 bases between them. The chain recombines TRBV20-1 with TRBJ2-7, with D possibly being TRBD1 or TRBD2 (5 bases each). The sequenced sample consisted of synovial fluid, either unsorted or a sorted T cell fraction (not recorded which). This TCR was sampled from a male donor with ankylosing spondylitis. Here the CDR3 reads CSGEHRSSQVQYF. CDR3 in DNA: TGCAGTGGGGAGCACAGGTCCTCTCAAGTGCAGTACTTC.